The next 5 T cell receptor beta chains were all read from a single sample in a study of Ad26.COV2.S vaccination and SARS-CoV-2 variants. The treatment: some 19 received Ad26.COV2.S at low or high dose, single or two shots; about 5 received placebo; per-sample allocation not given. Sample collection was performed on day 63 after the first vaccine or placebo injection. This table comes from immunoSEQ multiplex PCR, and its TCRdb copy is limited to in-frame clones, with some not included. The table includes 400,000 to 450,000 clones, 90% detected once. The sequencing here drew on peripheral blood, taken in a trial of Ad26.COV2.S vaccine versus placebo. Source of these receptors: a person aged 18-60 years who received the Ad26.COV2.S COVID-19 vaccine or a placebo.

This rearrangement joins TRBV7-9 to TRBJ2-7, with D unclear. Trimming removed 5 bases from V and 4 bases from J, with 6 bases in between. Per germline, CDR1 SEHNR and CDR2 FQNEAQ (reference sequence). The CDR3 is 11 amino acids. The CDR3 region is CASSPRYEQYF. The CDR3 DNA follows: TGTGCCAGCAGCCCTCGGTACGAGCAGTACTTC.

CDR3 in amino acids: CSAAGPYTF. The CDR3 nucleotides are TGCAGTGCCGCAGGGCCCTACACCTTC. This rearrangement joins TRBV20-1 to TRBJ1-2, with a possible D match to TRBD1 (5 bases). Germline lookup yields CDR1 DFQATT and CDR2 SNEGSKA (reference sequence). V shed 6 bases and J shed 10 bases, with 9 bases lying between them. CDR3 length: 9 amino acids.

The CDR3 loop reads CASRGDREPVNGYTF. The CDR3 DNA reads as TGCGCCAGCAGGGGGGACAGGGAACCTGTCAATGGCTACACCTTC. This chain joins TRBV4-1 and TRBJ1-2; 9 bases fit TRBD1. This CDR3 is 15 amino acids long. Germline-derived CDR1 and CDR2 are MGHRA and YSYEKL. V shed 6 bases, J shed 6 bases, and the junction held 11 bases outside the gene matches.

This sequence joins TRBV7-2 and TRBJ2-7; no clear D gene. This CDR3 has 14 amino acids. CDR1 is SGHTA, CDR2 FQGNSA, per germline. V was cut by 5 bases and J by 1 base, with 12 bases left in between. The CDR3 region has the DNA TGTGCCAGCAGCCTGACGACTGTTTCCTACGAGCAGTACTTC. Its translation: CASSLTTVSYEQYF.

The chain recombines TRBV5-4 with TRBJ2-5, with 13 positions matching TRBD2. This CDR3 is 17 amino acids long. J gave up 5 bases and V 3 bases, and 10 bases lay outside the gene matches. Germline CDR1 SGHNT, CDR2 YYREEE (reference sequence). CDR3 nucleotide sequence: TGTGCCAGCAGCTCGCGGACTAGCGGGAGTGGGCCGGAGACCCAGTACTTC. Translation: CASSSRTSGSGPETQYF.